The source of this T cell receptor beta chain is a study of shared clonotypes between healthy human individuals. Findings and caveats of the study: The generation probabilities recorded for non-shared clonotypes fell below those of clonotypes shared by all four donors.

Trimming removed 0 bases from V and 5 bases from J, with 12 bases in between. Germline assignment: CDR1 SGHRS and CDR2 YFSETQ. The CDR3 length is 14 residues. Regarding this clone: The antigen remains undetermined.

As originally analysed: Filtering of immunoSEQ junctional sequences could not match full-length read filtering. Only in-frame clones appear in the TCRdb table, and some are missing; sequencing was by immunoSEQ multiplex PCR. D and trimming were read from the DNA, whereas the V and J calls and clone size are those reported in that table. Of 2 million to 2.5 million clones in the sample, around 93% were seen once. Division of CD4+ cells produced a CD45RA+ naive subset and a CD45RA-negative memory subset. Sample: naive CD4+ T cells from PBMCs. Described subset: CD45RA+ positively selected. This rearrangement joins TRBV5-1 to TRBJ2-7; D not resolved. This clonotype was sampled from a man aged 18 to 29 in good health. Some clones in this sample may be carry-over from other donors' samples. Here the CDR3 reads CASSLAAVPHEQYF. The DNA of the CDR3 is TGCGCCAGCAGCTTGGCCGCGGTTCCCCACGAGCAGTACTTC.